This TCR beta chain was sequenced for a study of blood T cells in healthy people across ages. The use of a sample-barcoded 5' primer and a J-beta primer mix characterized a second PCR of about 7 to 12 cycles. Each CDR3 protein gets one entry after TCRdb re-called the 5' RACE reads with MiXCR. The repertoire has about 2 million distinct CDR3 sequences, just under 50% of them found once; the top ten carry over 2%. The V segment lost 5 bases and the J segment 0 bases; nucleotides outside the gene matches: 4. There are 16 residues in the CDR3. This clonotype was picked up a small number of times. Its cognate antigen is unknown. Findings and caveats of the study: Diversity figures based on one million T cells were deemed too low.

The receptor comes from a woman in her thirties or forties in good health. The sequencing sample was made of blood. The gene calls are TRBV12-3 or TRBV12-4 and TRBJ2-6; 7 bases are a match to TRBD2. The CDR3 sequence is CASSPGGSSGANVLTF. The CDR3 coding sequence is TGTGCCAGCAGTCCCGGGGGGTCCTCTGGGGCCAACGTCCTGACTTTC.